This T cell receptor beta chain was retrieved from a study of Ad26.COV2.S vaccination and SARS-CoV-2 variants. Turning to the study itself: Donor was in the COV1001 Ad26.COV2.S trial arm. Intramuscular Ad26.COV2.S at 5x10^10 or 1x10^11 viral particles. Study-wide results and limits: Spike-specific CD8+ and CD4+ T cell responses reportedly showed substantial breadth after vaccination.

In the case of this clone: Its antigen is unidentified.

The V gene lost 3 bases and the J gene lost 2 bases, with 7 bases spanning the gap. The CDR3 has 13 amino acids. Profiling relied on immunoSEQ multiplex PCR, and the TCRdb table lists in-frame clones only, not all of them. The repertoire holds over 400,000 clones, with approximately 90% as singletons. The treatment denotes: over 15 received Ad26.COV2.S at low or high dose, single or two shots; 5 received placebo; per-sample allocation not given. Collection of samples fell on day 63 after the first vaccine or placebo injection. Cohort 1b enrolled adults aged 18-55 years in Boston. Specimen: peripheral blood, collected in a trial of Ad26.COV2.S vaccine versus placebo. This receptor was taken from a person between 18 and 65 years old who received the Ad26.COV2.S COVID-19 vaccine or a placebo. This chain connects TRBV12-3 or TRBV12-4 to TRBJ1-1; D ambiguous. In DNA, the CDR3 is TGTGCCAGCAGTTTCGGAGAAAACACTGAAGCTTTCTTT. It translates to CASSFGENTEAFF.